The clone carrying this TCR beta chain was observed a handful of times. The entry originates in a study of cytomegalovirus exposure and HLA in healthy donors. At the level of the study: HLA-typed donors were the source of 82 million or so unique TCRs, which an early data release held.

It was with 60 Vbeta and 13 Jbeta primers that the PCR ran. TCRdb's copy holds only in-frame clones and misses some; the assay was immunoSEQ multiplex PCR. The sample gives about 120,000 clones, 60% to 75% of which show up once; just under 3% is in the top ten. Trimming at V came to 0 bases and at J to 4 bases, leaving 5 bases not matched to a gene. Germline V gene sequence: CDR1 LNHNV, CDR2 YYDKDF (reference sequence). There are 16 residues in the CDR3. The sequenced material came from PBMCs. The TCR sequence derives from a woman between 35 and 50 years old in good health and CMV-seropositive. The chain carries TRBV15 and TRBJ2-5; TRBD2 aligns across 10 bases. In DNA form, the CDR3 reads TGTGCCACCAGCAGAGAAGTAGCGGGGGGACCAGAGACCCAGTACTTC. It translates to CATSREVAGGPETQYF.